The 10 T cell receptor beta chains below all came from one sample that was sequenced in a study of T cell responses to AZD1222 COVID-19 vaccine. Generated by immunoSEQ multiplex PCR, the TCRdb table keeps only in-frame clones and is missing some. The sample comprises roughly 120,000 clones, approximately 83% of which are singletons, and 1.5% to 2% rests with the top ten. The input for sequencing was peripheral blood, taken on day 0 of AZD1222 vaccination. These TCRs come from an adult in good health.

The count of this clone is one. This chain connects TRBV4-1 to TRBJ2-1; no clear D. Trimming shortened V by 1 base and J by 5 bases, and 3 bases separated the two germline ends. The CDR3 extends over 12 amino acids. Germline V gene sequence: CDR1 MGHRA, CDR2 YSYEKL. The CDR3 sequence: CASSQGDNEQFF. Written as DNA, the CDR3 is TGCGCCAGCAGCCAAGGAGACAATGAGCAGTTCTTC.

The table lists this clone with a count of one. This rearrangement joins TRBV12-3 or TRBV12-4 to TRBJ1-5, with D unclear. Trimming took 1 base from V and 1 from J, leaving 2 bases between them. The CDR3 has 13 amino acids. CDR3 DNA sequence: TGTGCCAGCAGTTTAGAAAGCAATCAGCCCCAGCATTTT. Residues: CASSLESNQPQHF.

V usage is TRBV3-1 (or the pseudogene TRBV3-2) and J usage is TRBJ1-1; weak D call: TRBD1 (5 bases). Germline lookup yields CDR1 LGHDT and CDR2 YNNKEL (reference sequence). The CDR3 sequence is 13 residues long. Between the trimmed V and J ends, which lost 4 bases and 1 base, there was a span of 7 bases. The CDR3 loop is CASSRQPNTEAFF. In DNA form, the CDR3 reads TGTGCCAGCAGCCGACAGCCGAACACTGAAGCTTTCTTT.

J is TRBJ2-7 and V is TRBV30; no firm D call. V was cut by 0 bases and J by 2 bases, with 11 bases left in between. Germline CDR1 and CDR2: GTSNPN and SVGIG (reference sequence). This CDR3 comprises 14 residues. CDR3 sequence reads: CAWSVQRPPYEQYF. The CDR3 bases are TGTGCCTGGAGTGTACAAAGGCCACCCTACGAGCAGTACTTC.

The chain couples TRBV6-5 to TRBJ1-1, with a weak D call TRBD1 (5 bases). This CDR3 is built from 13 residues. Trimming stripped 6 bases from V and 5 bases from J, with 13 bases between. The V gene's germline CDR1 is MNHEY and CDR2 SVGAGI. The CDR3 region is CASRSGTHTEAFF. The CDR3 bases are TGTGCCAGCAGATCCGGGACCCATACTGAAGCTTTCTTT.

This clone was detected only once. The chain links TRBV3-1 (or the pseudogene TRBV3-2) to TRBJ2-1; D remains unclear. Germline CDR1 and CDR2: LGHDT and YNNKEL (reference sequence). Trimming took 1 base from V and 7 from J, leaving 5 bases between them. There are 12 residues in the CDR3. The CDR3 spells CASSQGSNEQFF. The CDR3 DNA reads as TGTGCCAGCAGCCAAGGGAGTAATGAGCAGTTCTTC.

The chain uses TRBV12-3 or TRBV12-4 and TRBJ1-5, with D hard to call. The CDR3 totals 13 residues. The V gene lost 5 bases and the J gene lost 3 bases, with 8 bases spanning the gap. The CDR3 region is CASSPSFNQPQHF. The CDR3 DNA follows: TGTGCCAGCAGTCCAAGCTTCAATCAGCCCCAGCATTTT.

The chain links TRBV5-3 to TRBJ2-5; unclear D gene. TRBV5-3 is given ORF status, its function remaining uncertain. The CDR3 runs to 16 residues. Trimming left V 1 base short and J 5 bases short, with 18 bases between. CDR3 sequence (DNA): TGTGCCAGAAGCTTGTCAATCCCATTCGGTGAGGAGACCCAGTACTTC. Protein: CARSLSIPFGEETQYF.

The chain joins TRBV2 to TRBJ1-1, with D possibly being TRBD1 (5 bases). Germline CDR1 SNHLY, CDR2 FYNNEI. Trimming cost V 4 bases and J 5 bases, with 11 bases left between them. The CDR3 loop spans 13 amino acids. CDR3 sequence: CASSAQGWTEAFF. For the CDR3, the DNA is TGTGCCAGCAGTGCTCAGGGATGGACTGAAGCTTTCTTT.

V gene TRBV2 combines with J gene TRBJ1-3; no clear D. Germline V gene lookup returns CDR1 SNHLY and CDR2 FYNNEI. The CDR3 contains 17 residues. Deletions cut 2 bases from V and 0 bases from J, with 14 bases between. CDR3 nucleotide sequence: TGTGCCAGCAGTGAAACAGCAGACCTTAGCTCTGGAAACACCATATATTTT. Its protein is CASSETADLSSGNTIYF.